Below, one T cell receptor (beta chain) is given with its context. Its antigen is undetermined. Germline trimming cut 8 bases from V and 4 bases from J; bases unmatched to any gene: 9. This CDR3 region has 14 residues. Germline CDR1 is SGHTA and CDR2 is FQGTGA. The sample belongs to a study of T-cell memory formation after mild COVID-19. General observations from the study: In second-wave clones peaking day 37, SARS-CoV-2 specificity remained unconfirmed. Some clones that responded turned up in pre-infection memory, which suggests that cross-reactive memory joined in. Balance between CD4 and CD8 was seen in clones contracting day 15 to 85, and a CD4+ lean was seen in later expanders.

The authors produced TCR alpha and TCR beta cDNA libraries with sample barcodes and UMIs by 5'RACE using constant-segment primers. TCRdb re-derived calls from the 5' RACE reads in MiXCR, one entry per CDR3 protein. The table has 250,000 to 300,000 distinct CDR3 sequences, 15% to 20% seen once. This clonotype was obtained from a man in his late teens or twenties who had mild COVID-19 (a few samples of this study predate the infection). Cell type and time point are not known. This chain links TRBV7-3 with TRBJ1-1; 8 bases map to TRBD1. Sequenced: PBMCs or a T cell subset sorted from them (not recorded which). The CDR3 region has the DNA TGTGCCAGCGGGGCCGGACAGGGCGGCACTGAAGCTTTCTTT. Translated, it gives CASGAGQGGTEAFF.